These T cell receptor beta chains were read from a single sample in a study of T cell repertoires in cytomegalovirus infection. TCRdb reprocessed the reads via MiXCR and lists one record per CDR3 protein. The sample has 600,000 to 700,000 distinct CDR3 sequences, about 33% seen once. No antigens are known for them. The sample consisted of cultured PBMCs, taken from culture after CMV antigen stimulation. Receptors were obtained from a human donor in good health (CMV status not recorded). Some clones in this sample may be carry-over from other donors' samples. Both conserved end residues are part of each CDR3. A D gene is named only where the DNA matches it firmly. Clone size is not always given. Where it is, it says once, few, many or a class for expanded clones.

d_call j_call clone_size v_call cdr3_nt cdr3_aa
TRBD2 TRBJ2-7 few TRBV7-2 TGTGCCAGCAGCTACCCGACTAGCGGGGATATAACCTACGAGCAGTACTTC CASSYPTSGDITYEQYF
- TRBJ2-2 - TRBV24-1 TGTGCCACCTCGGCGGGACAAACGAACACCGGGGAGCTGTTTTTT CATSAGQTNTGELFF
- TRBJ2-5 few TRBV11-3 TGTGCCAGCAGCCCCGGCGGGGCGGGCCAAGAGACCCAGTACTTC CASSPGGAGQETQYF
TRBD1 TRBJ1-4 - TRBV25-1 TGTGCCAGCAGGGGGACAGGGTCTGGTATAGAAGCGGAACTGTTTTTT CASRGTGSGIEAELFF
TRBD2 TRBJ2-3 few TRBV29-1 TGCAGCGTTGAAGACCCCGGGACTAGCGGAAGCACAGATACGCAGTATTTT CSVEDPGTSGSTDTQYF
- TRBJ1-1 few TRBV11-2 TGTGCCAGCAGCTCCTTAGAAACTGAAGCTTTCTTT CASSSLETEAFF
- TRBJ1-1 few TRBV7-9 TGTGCCAGCAGCCTCGACAGGCATGAAGCTTTCTTT CASSLDRHEAFF
- TRBJ2-1 few TRBV7-9 TGTGCCAGCAGCTTATTGCTCTTCAATGAGCAGTTCTTC CASSLLLFNEQFF
TRBD2 TRBJ2-1 few TRBV20-1 TGCAGTGCTAGAGCGGGGACTAGCGGGGGGTACAATGAGCAGTTCTTC CSARAGTSGGYNEQFF
TRBD2 TRBJ2-1 - TRBV5-4 TGTGCCAGCAGCCAGCAGCGGGAGGGCAAAGGCAATGAGCAGTTCTTC CASSQQREGKGNEQFF
- TRBJ2-4 many TRBV7-2 TGTGCCAGCAGCCTCCCCGCTGGGCCAGGGGGGCCGGGGGAGGGGGGAAACATTCAGTACTTC CASSLPAGPGGPGEGGNIQYF
TRBD1 TRBJ1-1 many TRBV7-2 TGTGCCAGCAGCTCCGCCCGGGACAGAAAAGCTTTCTTT CASSSARDRKAFF
- TRBJ2-7 - TRBV27 TGTGCCAGCAGTTTACGGGGAAATTTGTACGAGCAGTACTTC CASSLRGNLYEQYF
- TRBJ2-7 few TRBV29-1 TGCAGCGTTGGGACAGAGACCTACGAGCAGTACTTC CSVGTETYEQYF
- TRBJ2-3 few TRBV4-1 TGCGCCAGCAGCCCCATAGGACAGCGAGCGAGAGATACGCAGTATTTT CASSPIGQRARDTQYF
- TRBJ2-1 - TRBV27 TGTGCCAGCCAATCTCTGGGCAGCTACAATGAGCAGTTCTTC CASQSLGSYNEQFF
TRBD1 TRBJ2-1 - TRBV2 TGTGCCAGCTCATCAGACAGGGTTAACAATGAGCAGTTCTTC CASSSDRVNNEQFF
- TRBJ1-3 many TRBV7-2 TGTGCCAGCAGCCCCGGCCAGGGCACCATATATTTT CASSPGQGTIYF
- TRBJ2-3 - TRBV7-6 TGTGCCAGCAGCTCAAGCTTCTTAATCGTCACAGATACGCAGTATTTT CASSSSFLIVTDTQYF
TRBD2 TRBJ2-4 - TRBV6-5 TGTGCCAGCAGTGAGACTAGCGGGGGGGCTAAAAGAACCAAAAACATTCAGTACTTC CASSETSGGAKRTKNIQYF
- TRBJ1-1 - TRBV2 TGTGCCAGCAGTGTCGAGCGAATGAACACTGAAGCTTTCTTT CASSVERMNTEAFF
- TRBJ1-1 once TRBV6-2/TRBV6-3 TGTGCCAGCAGCTCCCACGTTCCCCATGGGGCTTTCTTT CASSSHVPHGAFF
- TRBJ2-7 few TRBV7-2 TGTGCCAGCAGCCCGACTAATTGGGACGAGCAGTACTTC CASSPTNWDEQYF
- TRBJ1-3 - TRBV6-2/TRBV6-3 TGTGCCAGCAGACAACCCTCTGGAAACACCATATATTTT CASRQPSGNTIYF
- TRBJ2-1 - TRBV7-8 TGTGCCAGCAGCTTTCGGCGCCACGTCTTGATCACCTACAATGAGCAGTTCTTC CASSFRRHVLITYNEQFF
- TRBJ1-4 - TRBV6-6 TGTGCCAGCAGTCACATCGGTAATGAAAAACTGTTTTTT CASSHIGNEKLFF
TRBD1 TRBJ2-7 - TRBV4-3 TGCGCCAGCAGCCAAGAGACAGGGGCCCTTTACGAGCAGTACTTC CASSQETGALYEQYF
- TRBJ2-1 few TRBV6-2/TRBV6-3 TGTGCCAGCAGTTACTCGAGGGACCACCCCCATGAGCAGTTCTTC CASSYSRDHPHEQFF
TRBD2 TRBJ2-7 few TRBV27 TGTGCCAGCAGTTTCGGTAGCGGGAAAGGCGAGCAGTACTTC CASSFGSGKGEQYF
- TRBJ1-1 many TRBV7-8 TGTGCCAGCAGCCCAACGCGGGTAGGGAGCTGGTTGAACACTGAAGCTTTCTTT CASSPTRVGSWLNTEAFF
- TRBJ1-5 - TRBV4-1 TGCGCCAGCAGTGGGGGGGCCTATCAGCCCCAGCATTTT CASSGGAYQPQHF
TRBD1 TRBJ2-2 - TRBV6-2/TRBV6-3 TGTGCCAGCAGTTACGACTCGACAGGGGTTATGAACACCGGGGAGCTGTTTTTT CASSYDSTGVMNTGELFF
- TRBJ1-1 - TRBV5-4 TGTGCCAGCAGTGCAGGGTCTCGGAACACTGAAGCTTTCTTT CASSAGSRNTEAFF
- TRBJ2-3 few TRBV6-1 TGTGCCAGCACCCAATGGGCGGGGGCTTCTACAGATACGCAGTATTTT CASTQWAGASTDTQYF
TRBD1 TRBJ1-6 few TRBV14 TGTGCCAGCAACCGTACGGCGTGGACAGGGGATAATTCACCCCTCCACTTT CASNRTAWTGDNSPLHF
- TRBJ2-1 - TRBV15 TGTGCCACCAGCAGAGGTGTGGGGGGACGATGGCAGCAGTTCTTC CATSRGVGGRWQQFF
- TRBJ2-5 - TRBV2 TGTGCCAGCAGTAACGGGACCCGGGAAGAGACCCAGTACTTC CASSNGTREETQYF
- TRBJ2-1 - TRBV7-6 TGTGCCGCCCGCTCCTACAATGAGCAGTTCTTC CAARSYNEQFF
- TRBJ1-5 - TRBV5-6 TGTGCCAGCAGCTTGGGGGTCAGGCCCCAGCATTTT CASSLGVRPQHF
- TRBJ1-1 few TRBV6-2/TRBV6-3 TGTGCCAGCTTCTACGCGGGGTTCGGGGACACTGAAGCTTTCTTT CASFYAGFGDTEAFF
- TRBJ1-2 few TRBV28 TGTGCCAGCAGGGGGACGGAGGGGGACTATGGCTACACCTTC CASRGTEGDYGYTF
- TRBJ2-5 few TRBV5-1 TGCGCCAGCAGCTACAATCGGGAGACCCAGTACTTC CASSYNRETQYF
- TRBJ2-3 - TRBV18 TGTGCCAGCTCACCGATGGCCAGCACAGATACGCAGTATTTT CASSPMASTDTQYF
- TRBJ2-5 few TRBV28 TGTGCCAGCAGTTTAGATCCGGGAGTGGCCCAGTACTTC CASSLDPGVAQYF
- TRBJ2-6 many TRBV7-2 TGTGCCAGCAGCTTAGATAGCTCTGGGGCCAACGTCCTGACTTTC CASSLDSSGANVLTF
TRBD1 TRBJ1-5 - TRBV6-5 TGTGCCAGCAGTTACTCTGGGCACTCGGGACAGGTCAATCAGCCCCAGCATTTT CASSYSGHSGQVNQPQHF
- TRBJ1-1 - TRBV10-3 TGTGCCATCAGTGAGCCATACAGGGCATCAGGCACTGAAGCTTTCTTT CAISEPYRASGTEAFF
- TRBJ2-1 few TRBV7-2 TGTGCCAGCAGCTTAGCGGCAGAATTGGGCCCCTCGGACTATGAGCAGTTCTTC CASSLAAELGPSDYEQFF
- TRBJ1-1 medium-sized TRBV7-2 TGTGCCAGCAGCTACCGGCAGACTGAAGCTTTCTTT CASSYRQTEAFF
- TRBJ1-1 - TRBV4-1 TGCGCCAGCAGCCAAGAGGGCGGTCACACTGAAGCTTTCTTT CASSQEGGHTEAFF
TRBD1 TRBJ1-4 many TRBV7-2 TGTGCCAGCAGCCCTGGGACAGGGATTGAAAAACTGTTTTTT CASSPGTGIEKLFF
TRBD1 TRBJ1-6 - TRBV19 TGTGCCAGTAGCCAAACGGGACAGTTGGATTCACCCCTCCACTTT CASSQTGQLDSPLHF
- TRBJ2-3 - TRBV20-1 TGCAGTGCTAGTTCCCCCGAGAAGGATACGCAGTATTTT CSASSPEKDTQYF
- TRBJ1-6 - TRBV9 TGTGCCAGCAGCGTAGGAGGGCATTCACCCCTCCACTTT CASSVGGHSPLHF